Listed below are T cell receptor beta chains from one sample, sequenced in a study of OX40 agonist ivuxolimab in advanced cancers. Clones were sequenced by immunoSEQ multiplex PCR, and TCRdb holds only the in-frame ones, with some missing. The profile covers roughly 110,000 clones, with less than 95% appearing a single time and 0.4% to 0.6% taken by the ten largest. Material: CD4+ or CD8+ T cells sorted from blood, obtained in a trial of the OX40 agonist ivuxolimab. The receptor source for this set is an adult with an advanced solid tumor such as melanoma, head and neck, liver or kidney cancer. The CDR3 runs from the conserved cysteine through the conserved F or W. A D gene is named only where the DNA matches it firmly. Rows give clone size only sometimes, using once, few, many, or a class for an expanded clone.

v_call: TRBV4-3
d_call: .
j_call: TRBJ1-6
cdr3_length: 18
clone_size: .
cdr3_aa: CASSQERPGASYNSPLHF
cdr3_nt: TGCGCCAGCAGCCAAGAAAGGCCAGGGGCATCCTATAATTCACCCCTCCACTTT

v_call: TRBV19
d_call: .
j_call: TRBJ1-4
cdr3_length: 13
clone_size: .
cdr3_aa: CAVGRREGEKLFF
cdr3_nt: TGTGCCGTAGGCCGGAGGGAAGGTGAAAAACTGTTTTTT

v_call: TRBV4-2
d_call: TRBD2
j_call: TRBJ2-1
cdr3_length: 17
clone_size: .
cdr3_aa: CASSQDPGTSLYNEQFF
cdr3_nt: TGTGCCAGCAGCCAAGACCCCGGGACTAGCCTTTACAATGAGCAGTTCTTC

v_call: TRBV19
d_call: .
j_call: TRBJ1-1
cdr3_length: 14
clone_size: .
cdr3_aa: CASSILLMNTEAFF
cdr3_nt: TGTGCCAGTAGTATATTACTGATGAACACTGAAGCTTTCTTT

v_call: TRBV10-3
d_call: .
j_call: TRBJ2-5
cdr3_length: 13
clone_size: .
cdr3_aa: CAISRDNQETQYF
cdr3_nt: TGTGCCATCAGTAGGGACAACCAAGAGACCCAGTACTTC

v_call: TRBV30
d_call: .
j_call: TRBJ1-5
cdr3_length: 14
clone_size: .
cdr3_aa: CAWSGGSSNQPQHF
cdr3_nt: TGTGCCTGGAGTGGGGGGAGTAGCAATCAGCCCCAGCATTTT

v_call: TRBV28
d_call: .
j_call: TRBJ1-1
cdr3_length: 13
clone_size: .
cdr3_aa: CASSFWGSTEAFF
cdr3_nt: TGTGCCAGCAGTTTTTGGGGAAGCACTGAAGCTTTCTTT

v_call: TRBV7-9
d_call: TRBD1
j_call: TRBJ1-1
cdr3_length: 14
clone_size: .
cdr3_aa: CASGTGGEVTEAFF
cdr3_nt: TGTGCCAGCGGGACAGGGGGAGAGGTGACTGAAGCTTTCTTT

v_call: TRBV4-3
d_call: .
j_call: TRBJ2-5
cdr3_length: 14
clone_size: .
cdr3_aa: CASSRGAGQETQYF
cdr3_nt: TGCGCCAGCAGCCGGGGGGCAGGACAAGAGACCCAGTACTTC

v_call: TRBV28
d_call: .
j_call: TRBJ2-7
cdr3_length: 12
clone_size: .
cdr3_aa: CASSHRGGEQYF
cdr3_nt: TGTGCCAGCAGTCATCGGGGCGGCGAGCAGTACTTC

v_call: TRBV18
d_call: .
j_call: TRBJ2-7
cdr3_length: 14
clone_size: .
cdr3_aa: CASSPPGRPYEQYF
cdr3_nt: TGTGCCAGCTCACCACCGGGCAGACCCTACGAGCAGTACTTC

v_call: TRBV6-5
d_call: TRBD2
j_call: TRBJ2-7
cdr3_length: 15
clone_size: .
cdr3_aa: CASSYSAGSSYEQYF
cdr3_nt: TGTGCCAGCAGTTACTCAGCGGGGAGCTCCTACGAGCAGTACTTC

v_call: TRBV14
d_call: TRBD2
j_call: TRBJ2-2
cdr3_length: 15
clone_size: .
cdr3_aa: CASSLRLAGSGELFF
cdr3_nt: TGTGCCAGCAGCCTTAGACTAGCAGGCAGCGGGGAGCTGTTTTTT

v_call: TRBV27
d_call: TRBD2
j_call: TRBJ2-5
cdr3_length: 16
clone_size: once
cdr3_aa: CASSPWGGGARETQYF
cdr3_nt: TGTGCCAGCAGTCCCTGGGGCGGGGGGGCGAGAGAGACCCAGTACTTC

v_call: TRBV2
d_call: TRBD2
j_call: TRBJ2-5
cdr3_length: 15
clone_size: .
cdr3_aa: CASSGPSGGPPTQYF
cdr3_nt: TGTGCCAGCAGTGGGCCTAGCGGGGGGCCACCTACCCAGTACTTC

v_call: TRBV28
d_call: .
j_call: TRBJ2-3
cdr3_length: 14
clone_size: .
cdr3_aa: CASSSASITDTQYF
cdr3_nt: TGTGCCAGCTCCTCGGCCAGCATTACAGATACGCAGTATTTT

v_call: TRBV5-1
d_call: .
j_call: TRBJ1-1
cdr3_length: 14
clone_size: .
cdr3_aa: CASTDPGENTEAFF
cdr3_nt: TGCGCCAGCACAGACCCGGGGGAGAACACTGAAGCTTTCTTT

v_call: TRBV28
d_call: .
j_call: TRBJ2-7
cdr3_length: 15
clone_size: .
cdr3_aa: CATSPETASSYEQYF
cdr3_nt: TGTGCCACCTCACCCGAGACGGCGAGCTCCTACGAGCAGTACTTC

v_call: TRBV27
d_call: .
j_call: TRBJ1-4
cdr3_length: 15
clone_size: .
cdr3_aa: CATSPAQPTNEKLFF
cdr3_nt: TGTGCCACCTCTCCTGCCCAGCCAACTAATGAAAAACTGTTTTTT

v_call: TRBV30
d_call: TRBD2
j_call: TRBJ2-5
cdr3_length: 12
clone_size: .
cdr3_aa: CAWGTRRETQYF
cdr3_nt: TGTGCCTGGGGGACTAGGCGAGAGACCCAGTACTTC

v_call: TRBV4-1
d_call: .
j_call: TRBJ1-3
cdr3_length: 15
clone_size: .
cdr3_aa: CASSPQGISGNTIYF
cdr3_nt: TGCGCCAGCAGCCCCCAGGGGATCTCTGGAAACACCATATATTTT

v_call: TRBV4-3
d_call: .
j_call: TRBJ1-4
cdr3_length: 13
clone_size: .
cdr3_aa: CASSQEERLKLFF
cdr3_nt: TGCGCCAGCAGCCAAGAAGAGAGGTTAAAACTGTTTTTT

v_call: TRBV9
d_call: TRBD1
j_call: TRBJ1-2
cdr3_length: 14
clone_size: .
cdr3_aa: CASSVMTGLYGYTF
cdr3_nt: TGTGCCAGCAGCGTAATGACAGGGCTCTATGGCTACACCTTC

v_call: TRBV28
d_call: .
j_call: TRBJ1-4
cdr3_length: 13
clone_size: .
cdr3_aa: CASVDPGREKLFF
cdr3_nt: TGTGCCAGCGTCGATCCGGGGAGGGAAAAACTGTTTTTT

v_call: TRBV2
d_call: .
j_call: TRBJ2-5
cdr3_length: 11
clone_size: .
cdr3_aa: CASRTMETQYF
cdr3_nt: TGTGCCAGCAGGACGATGGAGACCCAGTACTTC

v_call: TRBV28
d_call: .
j_call: TRBJ1-5
cdr3_length: 13
clone_size: .
cdr3_aa: CASSLSPFQPQHF
cdr3_nt: TGTGCCAGCAGTTTATCCCCTTTTCAGCCCCAGCATTTT

v_call: TRBV7-2
d_call: .
j_call: TRBJ1-1
cdr3_length: 14
clone_size: .
cdr3_aa: CASSLGLSNTEAFF
cdr3_nt: TGTGCCAGCAGCTTAGGGCTCTCGAACACTGAAGCTTTCTTT

v_call: TRBV28
d_call: TRBD2
j_call: TRBJ2-7
cdr3_length: 15
clone_size: .
cdr3_aa: CASSSPSGGNYEQYF
cdr3_nt: TGTGCCAGCAGTTCTCCTAGCGGGGGGAATTACGAGCAGTACTTC

v_call: TRBV28
d_call: .
j_call: TRBJ2-6
cdr3_length: 15
clone_size: .
cdr3_aa: CASSPGISGANVLTF
cdr3_nt: TGTGCCAGCAGCCCTGGAATCTCCGGGGCCAACGTCCTGACTTTC

v_call: TRBV28
d_call: .
j_call: TRBJ1-2
cdr3_length: 12
clone_size: once
cdr3_aa: CASRGMTYGYTF
cdr3_nt: TGTGCCTCCCGGGGGATGACCTATGGCTACACCTTC

v_call: TRBV4-3
d_call: .
j_call: TRBJ1-6
cdr3_length: 15
clone_size: .
cdr3_aa: CASSHGRVINSPLHF
cdr3_nt: TGCGCCAGCAGCCACGGCAGGGTCATTAATTCACCCCTCCACTTT

v_call: TRBV28
d_call: .
j_call: TRBJ1-5
cdr3_length: 13
clone_size: .
cdr3_aa: CASRLGGNQPQHF
cdr3_nt: TGTGCCAGCAGGTTAGGGGGTAATCAGCCCCAGCATTTT

v_call: TRBV6-5
d_call: TRBD1
j_call: TRBJ1-4
cdr3_length: 14
clone_size: once
cdr3_aa: CASRTGQGNEKLFF
cdr3_nt: TGTGCCAGCAGAACCGGACAGGGGAATGAAAAACTGTTTTTT

v_call: TRBV7-2
d_call: .
j_call: TRBJ1-3
cdr3_length: 16
clone_size: .
cdr3_aa: CASIPTATSSGNTIYF
cdr3_nt: TGTGCCAGCATTCCGACGGCGACCTCCTCTGGAAACACCATATATTTT

v_call: TRBV7-6
d_call: .
j_call: TRBJ1-4
cdr3_length: 13
clone_size: .
cdr3_aa: CASSSGESEKLFF
cdr3_nt: TGTGCCAGCAGCTCAGGGGAAAGTGAAAAACTGTTTTTT

v_call: TRBV11-2
d_call: .
j_call: TRBJ1-6
cdr3_length: 14
clone_size: .
cdr3_aa: CASSLQGFNSPLHF
cdr3_nt: TGTGCCAGCAGCTTACAGGGGTTTAATTCACCCCTCCACTTT

v_call: TRBV7-3
d_call: TRBD2
j_call: TRBJ2-3
cdr3_length: 14
clone_size: once
cdr3_aa: CASSPGLGGDTQYF
cdr3_nt: TGTGCCAGCAGCCCGGGACTAGGAGGAGATACGCAGTATTTT

v_call: TRBV6-5
d_call: TRBD2
j_call: TRBJ2-7
cdr3_length: 14
clone_size: .
cdr3_aa: CASSYARGRVEQYF
cdr3_nt: TGTGCCAGCAGTTACGCCCGGGGGAGGGTCGAGCAGTACTTC

v_call: TRBV5-6
d_call: .
j_call: TRBJ1-5
cdr3_length: 15
clone_size: .
cdr3_aa: CASDWGGGSNQPQHF
cdr3_nt: TGTGCCAGCGATTGGGGAGGGGGGAGCAATCAGCCCCAGCATTTT

v_call: TRBV28
d_call: .
j_call: TRBJ1-1
cdr3_length: 12
clone_size: once
cdr3_aa: CASRTGNTEAFF
cdr3_nt: TGTGCCAGCAGGACAGGGAACACTGAAGCTTTCTTT

v_call: TRBV7-3
d_call: TRBD2
j_call: TRBJ2-1
cdr3_length: 17
clone_size: .
cdr3_aa: CASSLRRLAGGKNEQFF
cdr3_nt: TGTGCCAGCAGCTTAAGGCGCCTAGCGGGGGGCAAAAATGAGCAGTTCTTC

v_call: TRBV10-3
d_call: TRBD1
j_call: TRBJ2-1
cdr3_length: 14
clone_size: .
cdr3_aa: CAIRGDSNSNEQFF
cdr3_nt: TGTGCCATCAGAGGGGACAGCAACTCCAATGAGCAGTTCTTC

v_call: TRBV7-2
d_call: .
j_call: TRBJ1-6
cdr3_length: 13
clone_size: .
cdr3_aa: CASEDGHNSPLHF
cdr3_nt: TGTGCCAGCGAAGACGGACATAATTCACCCCTCCACTTT

v_call: TRBV5-1
d_call: TRBD1
j_call: TRBJ1-1
cdr3_length: 14
clone_size: few
cdr3_aa: CASRTGGRVTEAFF
cdr3_nt: TGCGCCAGCAGGACAGGGGGCCGTGTGACTGAAGCTTTCTTT

v_call: TRBV5-1
d_call: TRBD1
j_call: TRBJ2-4
cdr3_length: 15
clone_size: .
cdr3_aa: CASSFSPGQKNIQYF
cdr3_nt: TGCGCCAGCAGCTTTTCACCGGGACAGAAAAACATTCAGTACTTC

v_call: TRBV18
d_call: TRBD2
j_call: TRBJ2-3
cdr3_length: 16
clone_size: .
cdr3_aa: CASSSLAGAGTDTQYF
cdr3_nt: TGTGCCAGCTCATCTCTAGCGGGGGCCGGCACAGATACGCAGTATTTT

v_call: TRBV6-5
d_call: TRBD2
j_call: TRBJ2-1
cdr3_length: 14
clone_size: .
cdr3_aa: CATSVSGGYNEQFF
cdr3_nt: TGTGCCACCTCCGTTAGCGGGGGTTACAATGAGCAGTTCTTC

v_call: TRBV5-1
d_call: .
j_call: TRBJ1-1
cdr3_length: 15
clone_size: .
cdr3_aa: CASRSKGVVDTEAFF
cdr3_nt: TGCGCCAGCAGATCAAAGGGGGTTGTGGACACTGAAGCTTTCTTT

v_call: TRBV5-1
d_call: .
j_call: TRBJ2-3
cdr3_length: 17
clone_size: .
cdr3_aa: CASSPSEAGQYTDTQYF
cdr3_nt: TGCGCCAGCAGCCCATCGGAAGCGGGCCAGTACACAGATACGCAGTATTTT

v_call: TRBV30
d_call: TRBD1
j_call: TRBJ2-1
cdr3_length: 13
clone_size: .
cdr3_aa: CAWKIGTVNEQFF
cdr3_nt: TGTGCCTGGAAGATCGGGACAGTCAATGAGCAGTTCTTC

v_call: TRBV30
d_call: .
j_call: TRBJ1-2
cdr3_length: 14
clone_size: .
cdr3_aa: CAWSVSVTGYGYTF
cdr3_nt: TGTGCCTGGAGTGTATCAGTAACAGGCTATGGCTACACCTTC

v_call: TRBV7-2
d_call: .
j_call: TRBJ1-2
cdr3_length: 15
clone_size: .
cdr3_aa: CASSSRREVNYGYTF
cdr3_nt: TGTGCCAGCAGCTCCCGGAGGGAGGTTAACTATGGCTACACCTTC

v_call: TRBV7-9
d_call: .
j_call: TRBJ1-1
cdr3_length: 13
clone_size: .
cdr3_aa: CASTFGGNTEAFF
cdr3_nt: TGTGCCAGTACTTTCGGGGGGAACACTGAAGCTTTCTTT

v_call: TRBV10-2
d_call: .
j_call: TRBJ1-2
cdr3_length: 14
clone_size: few
cdr3_aa: CASSDTPREYGYTF
cdr3_nt: TGCGCCAGCAGTGATACACCTAGGGAGTATGGCTACACCTTC

v_call: TRBV15
d_call: .
j_call: TRBJ1-1
cdr3_length: 12
clone_size: .
cdr3_aa: CATSIQEGLAFF
cdr3_nt: TGTGCCACCAGCATACAGGAGGGGTTGGCTTTCTTT

v_call: TRBV18
d_call: .
j_call: TRBJ1-3
cdr3_length: 15
clone_size: .
cdr3_aa: CASSQREVSGNTIYF
cdr3_nt: TGTGCCAGCTCACAGAGGGAAGTTTCTGGAAACACCATATATTTT

v_call: TRBV7-7
d_call: .
j_call: TRBJ2-5
cdr3_length: 13
clone_size: .
cdr3_aa: CASRQEGSRTQYF
cdr3_nt: TGTGCTAGCAGACAAGAGGGGAGTAGGACCCAGTACTTC

v_call: TRBV11-2
d_call: TRBD1
j_call: TRBJ2-1
cdr3_length: 17
clone_size: .
cdr3_aa: CASSRLIPGQGANEQFF
cdr3_nt: TGTGCCAGCAGTCGATTAATACCGGGACAGGGGGCGAATGAGCAGTTCTTC

v_call: TRBV2
d_call: .
j_call: TRBJ2-3
cdr3_length: 14
clone_size: .
cdr3_aa: CASSLEQGRVTQYF
cdr3_nt: TGTGCCAGCAGCCTCGAACAGGGAAGGGTTACGCAGTATTTT